What follows are 7 T cell receptor beta chains derived from one specimen sequenced in a study of T cell responses to AZD1222 COVID-19 vaccine. TCRdb's copy holds only in-frame clones and misses some; the assay was immunoSEQ multiplex PCR. The sample holds tens of thousands of clones, around 90% seen once. Sequenced here: peripheral blood, sampled on day 0 of AZD1222 vaccination. Every receptor here comes from an adult in good health.

The V call is TRBV29-1, the J call TRBJ2-5; 7 bases match TRBD1. V lost 8 bases to trimming and J lost 5 bases; unmatched junction nucleotides: 14. CDR1 SQVTM and CDR2 ANQGSEA come from the germline V gene. The CDR3 extends over 14 amino acids. DNA for the CDR3: TGCAGCATACCGGGACAGACCGCGGAGGAGACCCAGTACTTC. This codes for CSIPGQTAEETQYF.

The chain couples TRBV27 to TRBJ2-5, with no clear D. The germline gives CDR1 MNHEY, CDR2 SMNVEV (reference sequence). This CDR3 has 12 amino acids. V was shortened by 4 bases and J by 4 bases, with 7 bases between the two germline ends. The CDR3 region has the DNA TGTGCCAGCAGTTCAGCCCGAGAGACCCAGTACTTC. It specifies CASSSARETQYF.

The rearrangement joins TRBV6-6 to TRBJ1-3; D call uncertain. The CDR3 is 15 amino acids. The ends were cut back, 6 bases at V and 2 bases at J, with 14 bases in the middle. Germline lookup yields CDR1 MNHNY and CDR2 SVGAGI (reference sequence). CDR3 region: CASSRPPGAGNTIYF. The CDR3 coding sequence is TGTGCCAGCAGCCGACCCCCCGGGGCTGGAAACACCATATATTTT.

The V and J genes are TRBV6-2 or TRBV6-3 and TRBJ1-2; D remains ambiguous. CDR1 and CDR2 from the germline V gene are MNHEY and SVGEGT. The CDR3 length is 11 residues. Trimming took 4 bases from V and 11 from J, leaving 11 bases between them. This chain's CDR3 is CASSSGPYYTF. The CDR3 region has the DNA TGTGCCAGCAGTTCCGGACCCTATTACACCTTC.

This clone was seen a single time. CDR3 DNA sequence: TGTGCCAGCACCTCAGGAACGTGGGGTGAGAACACCGGGGAGCTGTTTTTT. Its protein is CASTSGTWGENTGELFF. The J gene is TRBJ2-2, the V gene TRBV3-1 (or the pseudogene TRBV3-2); no clear D gene. The germline V and J ends were trimmed by 7 bases and 1 base, with 19 bases remaining between them. This CDR3 is 17 amino acids long. Germline CDR1 reads LGHDT; CDR2 reads YNNKEL (reference sequence).

The J gene is TRBJ2-2, the V gene TRBV29-1; either TRBD1 or TRBD2 may fit D (5 bases each). The CDR3 spans 16 residues. Germline assignment: CDR1 SQVTM and CDR2 ANQGSEA. V was clipped by 5 bases and J by 0 bases, with 16 bases between them. CDR3 in DNA: TGCAGCGTTTTTGGGACGGCAACTACGAACACCGGGGAGCTGTTTTTT. Its protein is CSVFGTATTNTGELFF.

The chain couples TRBV7-2 to TRBJ1-1; TRBD1 agrees at 12 bases. Germline-derived CDR1 and CDR2 are SGHTA and FQGNSA. This CDR3 is built from 16 residues. V was pared by 5 bases and J by 4 bases, with 8 bases of the junction left unmatched. CDR3 amino acids: CASSPGQGASLTEAFF. CDR3 in DNA: TGTGCCAGCAGCCCGGGACAGGGGGCGTCTCTCACTGAAGCTTTCTTT.